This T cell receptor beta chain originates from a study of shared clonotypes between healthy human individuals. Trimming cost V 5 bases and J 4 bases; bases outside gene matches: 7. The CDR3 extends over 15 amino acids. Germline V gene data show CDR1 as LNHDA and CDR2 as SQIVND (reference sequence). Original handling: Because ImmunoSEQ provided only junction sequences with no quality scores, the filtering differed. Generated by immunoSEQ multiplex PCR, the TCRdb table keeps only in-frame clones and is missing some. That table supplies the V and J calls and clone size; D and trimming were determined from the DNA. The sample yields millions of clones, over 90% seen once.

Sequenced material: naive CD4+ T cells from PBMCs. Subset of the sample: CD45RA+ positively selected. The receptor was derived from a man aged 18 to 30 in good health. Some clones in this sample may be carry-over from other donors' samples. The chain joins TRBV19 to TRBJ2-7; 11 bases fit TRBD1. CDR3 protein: CASSEAGTGGYEQYF. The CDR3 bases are TGTGCCAGTAGTGAAGCCGGGACAGGGGGTTACGAGCAGTACTTC.